The rows below give T cell receptor beta chains drawn from one sample of a study of blood T cell repertoires in COVID-19. TCRdb's copy holds only in-frame clones and misses some; the assay was immunoSEQ multiplex PCR. This table has approximately 350,000 clones, 75% to 90% appearing once. Sequencing was performed on peripheral blood. The receptors were sampled from a woman aged 60-70 years with COVID-19, enrolled during active disease. The CDR3 runs from the conserved cysteine through the conserved F or W. A D gene is named only where the DNA matches it firmly. The size field is filled for only some rows; it gives once, few, many or a size class.

D gene	J gene	clone size	V gene	CDR3 protein	CDR3 DNA
.	TRBJ2-7	.	TRBV10-3	CAISEGPQGRSYEQYF	TGTGCCATCAGTGAAGGGCCTCAGGGTAGATCCTACGAGCAGTACTTC
.	TRBJ1-4	.	TRBV11-3	CASSTGQGRGEKLFF	TGTGCCAGCAGCACCGGACAAGGGCGTGGGGAAAAACTGTTTTTT
TRBD2	TRBJ2-7	.	TRBV13	CASSLGWGGDSYEQYF	TGTGCCAGCAGCTTAGGCTGGGGGGGGGACTCCTACGAGCAGTACTTC
.	TRBJ1-2	.	TRBV5-1	CASSLVGAAANYGYTF	TGCGCCAGCAGCTTGGTAGGGGCTGCAGCTAACTATGGCTACACCTTC
.	TRBJ1-1	few	TRBV5-4	CASREQGYAEAFF	TGTGCCAGCAGAGAACAGGGTTACGCTGAAGCTTTCTTT
TRBD1	TRBJ1-5	.	TRBV9	CASSRTGYSNQPQHF	TGTGCCAGCAGCAGGACAGGTTATAGCAATCAGCCCCAGCATTTT
TRBD2	TRBJ2-2	few	TRBV19	CASSRSPGTSGGGTNTGELFF	TGTGCCAGTAGTAGATCCCCCGGGACTAGCGGGGGAGGGACGAACACCGGGGAGCTGTTTTTT
TRBD1	TRBJ1-1	.	TRBV7-8	CASTQTGDMNTEAFF	TGTGCCAGCACTCAGACAGGGGACATGAACACTGAAGCTTTCTTT
.	TRBJ2-7	.	TRBV7-9	CASSFSARGEQYF	TGTGCCAGCAGCTTCAGCGCGCGGGGCGAGCAGTACTTC
TRBD1	TRBJ2-7	once	TRBV4-3	CASSRDRGPYEQYF	TGCGCCAGCAGCCGAGACAGGGGGCCCTACGAGCAGTACTTC
.	TRBJ1-2	.	TRBV11-3	CASSVQGLGGYTF	TGTGCCAGCAGCGTTCAGGGGCTGGGGGGCTACACCTTC
TRBD2	TRBJ2-1	.	TRBV5-1	CASSFIGGVNEQFF	TGCGCCAGCAGCTTCATCGGGGGGGTGAATGAGCAGTTCTTC
.	TRBJ1-5	.	TRBV27	CASSLGAGRQPQHF	TGTGCCAGCAGCCTTGGGGCAGGGCGACAGCCCCAGCATTTT
.	TRBJ2-7	.	TRBV25-1	CASSAGGEQYF	TGTGCCAGCAGTGCAGGGGGGGAGCAGTACTTC
.	TRBJ1-1	.	TRBV5-5	CASSSSGGTEAFF	TGTGCCAGCAGCTCCTCCGGAGGCACTGAAGCTTTCTTT
TRBD1	TRBJ2-2	.	TRBV5-1	CASSLRTGGILVYTGELFF	TGCGCCAGCAGCCTGCGGACAGGGGGGATACTAGTATACACCGGGGAGCTGTTTTTT
.	TRBJ1-1	.	TRBV7-3	CASSFGGNTEAFF	TGTGCCAGCAGCTTCGGGGGGAACACTGAAGCTTTCTTT
TRBD2	TRBJ2-1	.	TRBV7-2	CASSLATSGGMDEQFF	TGTGCCAGCAGCTTAGCGACTAGCGGGGGGATGGATGAGCAGTTCTTC
.	TRBJ1-2	.	TRBV25-1	CASNKRANYGYTF	TGTGCCAGCAATAAGAGGGCTAACTATGGCTACACCTTC
TRBD1	TRBJ1-3	.	TRBV9	CASSVDRGRGNTIYF	TGTGCCAGCAGCGTGGACAGGGGGCGCGGAAACACCATATATTTT
.	TRBJ1-1	.	TRBV18	CASSPNAQVLAGTEAFF	TGTGCCAGCTCACCTAATGCCCAGGTTCTTGCCGGCACTGAAGCTTTCTTT
.	TRBJ1-3	few	TRBV7-8	CASSLDFSGESGNTIYF	TGTGCCAGCAGCTTAGATTTTTCAGGGGAGTCTGGAAACACCATATATTTT
TRBD1	TRBJ1-2	.	TRBV9	CASSVEAEGADYYGYTF	TGTGCCAGCAGCGTAGAGGCGGAGGGGGCCGACTACTATGGCTACACCTTC
TRBD1	TRBJ2-7	.	TRBV7-8	CASSLGTGGEQYF	TGTGCCAGCAGCTTGGGGACAGGCGGCGAGCAGTACTTC
.	TRBJ1-6	.	TRBV7-2	CASSFGPYNSPLHF	TGTGCCAGCAGCTTTGGGCCCTATAATTCACCCCTCCACTTT
TRBD1	TRBJ2-5	.	TRBV7-2	CASSLRGTGVSETQYF	TGTGCCAGCAGCCTGCGAGGGACAGGAGTAAGCGAGACCCAGTACTTC
.	TRBJ1-2	.	TRBV12-3/TRBV12-4	CASSLMRNGYTF	TGTGCCAGCAGTTTGATGAGGAATGGCTACACCTTC
TRBD1	TRBJ1-4	.	TRBV5-4	CASSLAGTGYTNEKLFF	TGTGCCAGCAGCTTGGCCGGGACAGGGTATACTAATGAAAAACTGTTTTTT
TRBD2	TRBJ2-3	few	TRBV5-1	CASSSQPAGDTDTQYF	TGCGCCAGCAGCTCACAGCCAGCGGGGGACACAGATACGCAGTATTTT
.	TRBJ2-7	.	TRBV7-8	CASSPAYEQYF	TGTGCCAGCAGCCCGGCCTACGAGCAGTACTTC
.	TRBJ1-1	.	TRBV10-3	CAISGGVAHTEAFF	TGTGCCATCAGTGGGGGGGTAGCCCACACTGAAGCTTTCTTT
TRBD1	TRBJ1-2	.	TRBV27	CASRLNPTGSYGYTF	TGTGCCAGCAGATTAAACCCGACAGGGAGCTATGGCTACACCTTC
TRBD2	TRBJ2-1	.	TRBV6-5	CASSYPSGGFDEQFF	TGTGCCAGCAGTTACCCAAGCGGGGGGTTCGATGAGCAGTTCTTC
TRBD1	TRBJ2-7	once	TRBV5-1	CASSLEGQGVDEQYF	TGCGCCAGCAGCTTGGAAGGACAGGGGGTTGACGAGCAGTACTTC
.	TRBJ2-3	.	TRBV7-8	CASSFSLDSPTDTQYF	TGTGCCAGCAGCTTCTCCTTAGACAGCCCCACAGATACGCAGTATTTT
.	TRBJ1-2	.	TRBV9	CASSSHSGRNYGYTF	TGTGCCAGCAGCTCCCACAGTGGGCGAAACTATGGCTACACCTTC
.	TRBJ1-4	.	TRBV19	CASSPTGTEKLFF	TGTGCCAGTAGCCCAACCGGGACAGAAAAACTGTTTTTT
TRBD1	TRBJ2-7	.	TRBV12-3/TRBV12-4	CASSTFRDRGKDF	TGTGCCAGCAGTACATTCCGGGACAGGGGCAAAGACTTC
.	TRBJ2-7	few	TRBV2	CASSLDSLYYEQYF	TGTGCCAGCAGCTTGGACAGTTTATACTACGAGCAGTACTTC
TRBD2	TRBJ2-1	.	TRBV10-3	CAIRYQTSGGNNEQFF	TGTGCCATCAGATATCAGACTAGCGGGGGTAACAATGAGCAGTTCTTC
TRBD1	TRBJ2-5	.	TRBV7-9	CASETSELQGIGARETQYF	TGTGCCAGCGAAACCTCCGAACTACAGGGGATAGGTGCTAGGGAGACCCAGTACTTC
TRBD1	TRBJ1-1	once	TRBV6-4	CASRTDRDEAFF	TGTGCCAGCCGTACAGACAGGGATGAAGCTTTCTTT
TRBD1	TRBJ1-1	.	TRBV30	CARDRERDEAFF	TGTGCCCGGGACAGGGAGCGAGATGAAGCTTTCTTT
.	TRBJ2-7	.	TRBV11-3	CASSLVRDSYEQYF	TGTGCCAGCAGCTTAGTGAGGGACTCCTACGAGCAGTACTTC
.	TRBJ1-1	.	TRBV14	CASSWEHTEAFF	TGTGCCAGCAGTTGGGAGCACACTGAAGCTTTCTTT
.	TRBJ1-1	few	TRBV9	CASSVAEDRLNTEAFF	TGTGCCAGCAGCGTAGCGGAGGACAGACTAAACACTGAAGCTTTCTTT
.	TRBJ1-1	.	TRBV28	CASSQGNTEAFF	TGTGCCAGCAGTCAGGGGAACACTGAAGCTTTCTTT
TRBD1	TRBJ2-7	.	TRBV2	CASSRQGSYEQYF	TGTGCCAGCAGTAGACAGGGCTCCTACGAGCAGTACTTC